What follows describes a single T cell receptor (beta chain). Its cognate antigen is unknown. The CDR3 is 11 residues long. Trimming stripped 4 bases from V and 4 bases from J, with 7 bases between. The germline V gene encodes CDR1 DFQATT and CDR2 SNEGSKA (reference sequence). The treatment denotes: oral pan-JAK inhibitor, 5-10 mg twice daily. Individuals with alopecia areata gave both lesional scalp punch biopsies and peripheral blood for collection. RNA was isolated and reverse transcribed to cDNA, the sequencing template. Assay: immunoSEQ multiplex PCR; the TCRdb copy retains only in-frame clones and omits some. Found here are some 200,000 clones, approximately 47% of them singletons; the top ten hold 2.6%. The data were obtained in a study of CD8+ T cells in alopecia areata. Turning to the study itself: Using the percentage of affected scalp area, treated patients' severity was scored.

Study-wide points: On tofacitinib, scalp clonality and expanded CD8+ clones among top 100 fell significantly.

The TCR comes from a human donor with alopecia areata. This material consisted of CD4+ T cells sorted from blood, taken at approximately week 36, from a patient treated with tofacitinib. The chain employs TRBV20-1 and TRBJ1-1; a possible D gene is TRBD1 (5 bases). CDR3 sequence: CSATGRTEAFF. Written as DNA, the CDR3 is TGCAGTGCTACAGGGCGCACTGAAGCTTTCTTT.